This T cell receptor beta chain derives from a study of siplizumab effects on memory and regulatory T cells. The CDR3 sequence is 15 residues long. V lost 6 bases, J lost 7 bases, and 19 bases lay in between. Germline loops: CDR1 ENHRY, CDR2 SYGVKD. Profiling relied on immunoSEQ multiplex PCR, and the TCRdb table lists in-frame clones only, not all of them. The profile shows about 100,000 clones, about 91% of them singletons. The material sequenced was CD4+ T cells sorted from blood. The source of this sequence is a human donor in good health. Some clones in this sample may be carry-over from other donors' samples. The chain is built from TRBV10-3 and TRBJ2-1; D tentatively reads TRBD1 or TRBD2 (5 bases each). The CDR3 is CAIRRAGTLVNEQFF. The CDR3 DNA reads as TGTGCCATCAGGAGAGCCGGGACGCTCGTGAATGAGCAGTTCTTC.